This T cell receptor beta chain was captured by sequencing in a study of cytomegalovirus exposure and HLA in healthy donors. Regarding the study as a whole: Previously analyzed data showed that most TCR beta V segments were productive at a frequency of about 90% or about 30%. There were reportedly fewer N-insertions in an Asian-associated ancestry cluster than the roughly 670-donor mean, in a later analysis.

V gave up 3 bases and J gave up 2 bases, with 9 bases separating them. The CDR3 extends over 14 amino acids. CDR1 and CDR2 (germline): LNHDA, SQIVND (reference sequence). Researchers ran the PCR with 60 Vbeta and 13 Jbeta primers. In the study's own analysis: Later work found around 80 million unique TCR beta chains, with 9.5 million to 11 million shared. TCRdb keeps only in-frame clones here, not all; method: immunoSEQ multiplex PCR. D and trimming come from the DNA, and the V and J calls and clone size come from that table. The top ten hold around 4% of the sample, which has approximately 110,000 clones, under 85% seen once. About this clone itself: Its target is unknown.

The receptor's source is a human donor in good health. Sequencing was performed on PBMCs. The V call is TRBV19, the J call TRBJ2-3; weak D call: TRBD2 (6 bases). CDR3 amino acids: CASSITGATDTQYF. CDR3 coding DNA: TGTGCCAGTAGTATTACGGGAGCCACAGATACGCAGTATTTT.